The 6 T cell receptor beta chains below come from one sample, sequenced in a study of blood T cell repertoires in COVID-19. This table comes from immunoSEQ multiplex PCR, and its TCRdb copy is limited to in-frame clones, with some not included. The sample holds about 210,000 clones, over 75% seen once. The specimen sequenced was peripheral blood. These receptors all stem from a woman aged 70-85 years with COVID-19, enrolled during active disease.

The chain is built from TRBV29-1 and TRBJ1-1; 8 bases match TRBD1. The CDR3 covers 13 residues. V shed 2 bases and J 4 bases; nucleotides not matched to a gene: 3. Germline CDR1 and CDR2: SQVTM and ANQGSEA. In nucleotides, the CDR3 is TGCAGCGTTGAACCAGGGGGCGTCACTGAAGCTTTCTTT. Encoded protein: CSVEPGGVTEAFF. Drawing the rest from reference TRBV29-1 and TRBJ1-1, the complete variable domain is SAVISQKPSRDICQRGTSLTIQCQVDSQVTMMFWYRQQPGQSLTLIATANQGSEATYESGFVIDKFPISRPNLTFSTLTVSNMSPEDSSIYLCSVEPGGVTEAFFGQGTRLTVV.

J is TRBJ1-3 and V is TRBV10-3; D ambiguous. Germline V gives CDR1 ENHRY, CDR2 SYGVKD. V gave up 8 bases and J gave up 2 bases, with 13 bases separating them. The CDR3 runs 14 residues. The CDR3: CAIGTGTPGNTIYF. Written as DNA, the CDR3 is TGTGCCATCGGAACGGGTACCCCTGGAAACACCATATATTTT.

V gene TRBV11-2 combines with J gene TRBJ1-2; 7 nucleotides line up with TRBD1. The CDR3 consists of 15 residues. V lost 5 bases and J lost 7; bases outside the gene matches: 13. Germline V gene data show CDR1 as SGHAT and CDR2 as FQNNGV. CDR3 sequence: CASSPGTVSRGGYTF. DNA for the CDR3: TGTGCCAGCAGCCCCGGGACAGTTAGTAGGGGTGGCTACACCTTC.

This chain connects TRBV6-2 or TRBV6-3 to TRBJ1-4; no definite D call. The ends were cut back, 6 bases at V and 8 bases at J, with 13 bases in the middle. Germline lookup yields CDR1 MNHEY and CDR2 SVGEGT. This CDR3 contains 13 residues. The CDR3 DNA reads as TGTGCCAGCAGCCCCGAAGTCAGGGAAAAACTGTTTTTT. This sequence encodes CASSPEVREKLFF.

The genes are TRBV5-1 and TRBJ2-1, with 10 bases fitting TRBD2. The ends lost 1 base at V and 5 bases at J; junction bases unmatched: 3. The CDR3 runs to 15 residues. CDR1 SGHRS and CDR2 YFSETQ come from the germline V gene. The CDR3 sequence is CASSLPSGGNNEQFF. In DNA form, the CDR3 reads TGCGCCAGCAGCTTGCCTAGCGGGGGAAACAATGAGCAGTTCTTC.

This clone has only one observation. V is TRBV5-1 and J is TRBJ1-4, with TRBD1 matching over 11 bases. J was trimmed by 8 bases and V by 3 bases; bases with no gene match: 6. CDR3 length: 15 residues. The germline gives CDR1 SGHRS, CDR2 YFSETQ. The CDR3 loop is CASSWGTGGEEKLFF. CDR3 nucleotide sequence: TGCGCCAGCAGCTGGGGGACAGGGGGAGAAGAAAAACTGTTTTTT.